Included here is one TCR beta chain sequence, with context. Its matching antigen is unknown. The data stem from a study of cytomegalovirus exposure and HLA in healthy donors. Study overall: Prior work identified 100 million to 130 million unique TCR beta sequences in 150 million to 200 million T cells.

V trimming: 5 bases; J trimming: 0 bases; junction bases outside the gene matches: 3. This CDR3 is 14 amino acids long. Germline-derived CDR1 and CDR2 are LNHDA and SQIVND (reference sequence). Both 60 Vbeta primers and 13 Jbeta primers went into the PCR. Sequencing was performed with immunoSEQ multiplex PCR; in TCRdb, only in-frame clones are kept and a portion is missing. The sample has some 170,000 clones; approximately 80% are singletons. Unrecorded immune exposure was likely among donors, who were nominally healthy when sampled. Study-level results: As a later analysis showed, several of the most significant clusters appeared to be linked to common viral pathogens. Presence/absence analyses assumed roughly uniform sequencing depth across donors, which may not hold.

This chain joins TRBV19 and TRBJ1-1, with 7 bases that match TRBD1. Sequenced: PBMCs. The receptor comes from a woman aged 25 to 39 in good health and CMV-seronegative. The CDR3: CASSSTGVNTEAFF. Written as DNA, the CDR3 is TGTGCCAGTAGTTCCACAGGGGTGAACACTGAAGCTTTCTTT.